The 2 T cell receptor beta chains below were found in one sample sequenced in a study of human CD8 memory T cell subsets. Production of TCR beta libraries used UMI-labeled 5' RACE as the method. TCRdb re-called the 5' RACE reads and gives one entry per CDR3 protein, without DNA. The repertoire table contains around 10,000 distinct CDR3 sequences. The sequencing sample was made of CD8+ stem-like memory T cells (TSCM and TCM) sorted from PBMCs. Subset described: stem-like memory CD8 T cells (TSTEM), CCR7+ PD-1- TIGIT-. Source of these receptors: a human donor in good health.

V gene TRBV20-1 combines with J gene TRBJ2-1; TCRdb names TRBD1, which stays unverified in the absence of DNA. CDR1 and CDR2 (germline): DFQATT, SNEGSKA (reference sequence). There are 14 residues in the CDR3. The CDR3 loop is CSAIRTGVYNEQFF.

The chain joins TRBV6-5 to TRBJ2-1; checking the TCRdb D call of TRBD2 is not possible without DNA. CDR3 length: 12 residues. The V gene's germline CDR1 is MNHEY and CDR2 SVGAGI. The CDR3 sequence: CASSSSLVSQFF.